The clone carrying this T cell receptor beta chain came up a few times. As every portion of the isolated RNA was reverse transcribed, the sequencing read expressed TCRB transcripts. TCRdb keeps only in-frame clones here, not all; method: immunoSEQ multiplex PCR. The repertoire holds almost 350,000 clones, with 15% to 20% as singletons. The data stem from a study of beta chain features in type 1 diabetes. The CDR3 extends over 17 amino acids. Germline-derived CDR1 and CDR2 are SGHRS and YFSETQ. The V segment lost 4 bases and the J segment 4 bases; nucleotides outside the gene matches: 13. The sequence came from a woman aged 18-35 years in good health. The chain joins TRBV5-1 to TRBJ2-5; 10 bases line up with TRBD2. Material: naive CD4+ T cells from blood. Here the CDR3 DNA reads TGCGCCAGCAGCGGCCCTAGCGGGGGACCTGGTGGAGAGACCCAGTACTTC. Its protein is CASSGPSGGPGGETQYF.